Listed below are T cell receptor beta chains from one sample, sequenced in a study of blood T cell repertoires in COVID-19. Libraries were prepared by immunoSEQ multiplex PCR; TCRdb keeps only in-frame clonotypes and omits some of them. The data contain nearly 95,000 clones, 90% of them seen just once; the ten biggest clones take up approximately 1.6%. Sequencing used peripheral blood. Receptors were obtained from a human donor with active COVID-19. The donor label of this sample is uncertain. Each CDR3 is given with its conserved first and last residue. D genes are given only for firm matches. The listing skips clone size in some rows; elsewhere it reads once, few, many or a size class.

V	size	J	D	CDR3	DNA
TRBV24-1	-	TRBJ1-1	-	CATSDRGNTEAFF	TGTGCCACCAGTGACAGGGGGAACACTGAAGCTTTCTTT
TRBV7-2	-	TRBJ1-4	TRBD1	CASRPDREVFGEKLFF	TGTGCCAGCAGACCGGACAGGGAAGTATTCGGTGAAAAACTGTTTTTT
TRBV28	-	TRBJ1-2	TRBD1	CASSRGTADYTF	TGTGCCAGCAGCAGAGGGACAGCGGACTACACCTTC
TRBV1	few	TRBJ1-5	-	CTSSRKDRQPQHF	TGCACCAGCAGCCGGAAAGACAGGCAGCCCCAGCATTTT
TRBV5-3	-	TRBJ1-1	TRBD1	CARSSSDRGLTWVSEAFF	TGTGCCAGAAGCTCTAGCGACAGGGGATTAACCTGGGTGTCTGAAGCTTTCTTT
TRBV19	-	TRBJ1-1	TRBD1	CASSILTGGYTEAFF	TGTGCCAGTAGTATCCTGACAGGGGGATACACTGAAGCTTTCTTT
TRBV30	-	TRBJ2-2	-	CAWLSSRSGNAGELFF	TGTGCCTGGCTCAGTAGTCGGTCGGGTAATGCCGGGGAGCTGTTTTTT
TRBV14	-	TRBJ2-1	-	CASSQVGSYNEQFF	TGTGCCAGCAGCCAAGTCGGCTCCTACAATGAGCAGTTCTTC
TRBV7-2	-	TRBJ2-4	TRBD2	CASSLRASGIGIQYF	TGTGCCAGCAGCTTACGGGCTAGCGGGATTGGCATTCAGTACTTC
TRBV7-9	-	TRBJ1-6	TRBD1	CASSLVQGDSPLHF	TGTGCCAGCAGCTTGGTTCAGGGGGATTCACCCCTCCACTTT
TRBV27	-	TRBJ1-1	-	CASGSQGKDTEAFF	TGTGCCAGCGGATCCCAGGGTAAGGACACTGAAGCTTTCTTT
TRBV19	-	TRBJ2-6	-	CASSTGSGANVLTF	TGTGCCAGTAGCACAGGCTCTGGGGCCAACGTCCTGACTTTC
TRBV4-3	-	TRBJ2-5	TRBD1	CASSQPPGQGWVGAQETQYF	TGCGCCAGCAGCCAACCACCGGGACAGGGATGGGTAGGTGCTCAAGAGACCCAGTACTTC
TRBV28	once	TRBJ1-4	-	CASSVIRSSEKLFF	TGTGCCAGCAGTGTAATCCGATCTAGCGAAAAACTGTTTTTT
TRBV15	-	TRBJ1-2	-	CATSGQPLNYGYTF	TGTGCCACCAGCGGGCAGCCACTCAACTATGGCTACACCTTC
TRBV5-1	-	TRBJ1-1	TRBD1	CASSSGTGGTNTEAFF	TGCGCCAGCAGCTCCGGGACAGGGGGGACGAACACTGAAGCTTTCTTT
TRBV9	-	TRBJ2-3	TRBD2	CASSVGLAANTDTQYF	TGTGCCAGCAGCGTAGGTCTAGCGGCGAACACAGATACGCAGTATTTT
TRBV10-3	-	TRBJ2-6	-	CAISESRKSSGANVLTF	TGTGCCATCAGTGAGTCGAGAAAATCCTCTGGGGCCAACGTCCTGACTTTC
TRBV5-1	-	TRBJ1-1	TRBD1	CASSRTGGDTEAFF	TGCGCCAGCAGCAGAACAGGGGGCGACACTGAAGCTTTCTTT
TRBV6-1	-	TRBJ1-3	-	CASSEGFSGNTIYF	TGTGCCAGCAGTGAGGGCTTCTCTGGAAACACCATATATTTT
TRBV19	-	TRBJ1-2	-	CASSMAQGLRGYTF	TGTGCCAGTAGTATGGCTCAGGGGTTAAGGGGCTACACCTTC
TRBV6-5	-	TRBJ2-2	TRBD1	CASSLGQGDTGELFF	TGTGCCAGCAGTCTCGGACAGGGGGACACCGGGGAGCTGTTTTTT
TRBV18	once	TRBJ2-3	-	CASSPQGYGGDTQYF	TGTGCCAGCTCACCACAGGGTTACGGGGGTGATACGCAGTATTTT
TRBV29-1	-	TRBJ1-2	-	CSVDRQGAYGYTF	TGCAGCGTTGATCGGCAGGGCGCGTATGGCTACACCTTC
TRBV4-3	once	TRBJ2-7	-	CASSSRGGPSEQYF	TGCGCCAGCAGCTCTAGGGGGGGGCCTTCCGAGCAGTACTTC
TRBV5-1	-	TRBJ1-4	-	CASSLLQGTGEKLFF	TGCGCCAGCAGCTTGTTACAGGGTACGGGTGAAAAACTGTTTTTT
TRBV6-2/TRBV6-3	-	TRBJ1-2	-	CASSYDINYGYTF	TGTGCCAGCAGTTATGACATTAACTATGGCTACACCTTC
TRBV19	-	TRBJ2-1	TRBD1	CASSIDRDSLGNEQFF	TGTGCCAGTAGTATAGATCGGGACAGCTTAGGCAATGAGCAGTTCTTC
TRBV19	-	TRBJ1-6	-	CASRPEGRDSPLHF	TGTGCCAGTCGTCCAGAGGGGCGGGACTCACCCCTCCACTTT
TRBV7-9	-	TRBJ1-6	TRBD1	CASSAPGTGPGDSPLHF	TGTGCCAGCAGCGCCCCCGGGACAGGACCTGGGGATTCACCCCTCCACTTT
TRBV4-3	-	TRBJ2-7	-	CASSQERALSYEQYF	TGCGCCAGCAGCCAAGAGAGGGCCCTCTCCTACGAGCAGTACTTC
TRBV6-5	-	TRBJ1-5	TRBD1	CASSYVGGPNQPQHF	TGTGCCAGCAGTTACGTAGGGGGCCCTAATCAGCCCCAGCATTTT
TRBV5-1	-	TRBJ1-1	-	CASSLQGPNTEAFF	TGCGCCAGCAGCTTACAGGGTCCCAACACTGAAGCTTTCTTT
TRBV6-5	-	TRBJ2-7	-	CASSRTGLSYEQYF	TGTGCCAGCAGCCGGACAGGACTATCCTACGAGCAGTACTTC
TRBV6-5	-	TRBJ1-2	-	CASSPSGRGGYGYTF	TGTGCCAGCAGTCCGTCCGGCAGGGGTGGCTATGGCTACACCTTC